The source of this TCR beta chain is a study of T cell responses to AZD1222 COVID-19 vaccine. Repertoires were generated with immunoSEQ multiplex PCR, while TCRdb's copy carries only in-frame clones and drops some. This sample has some 140,000 clones, with around 90% found just once. This CDR3 is 13 amino acids long. From germline, CDR1 is SQVTM and CDR2 ANQGSEA. Trimming at V came to 7 bases and at J to 9 bases, leaving 11 bases not matched to a gene. The genes are TRBV29-1 and TRBJ1-2; 10 bases match TRBD1. The TCR sequence derives from an adult in good health. Specimen: peripheral blood, collected on day 0 of AZD1222 vaccination. CDR3 protein: CSESAGQGPRYTF. In nucleotides, the CDR3 is TGCAGCGAATCCGCGGGACAGGGGCCCCGCTACACCTTC.